This T cell receptor beta chain was obtained from a study of neurological immune-mediated disorders (dated by TCRdb to the late 2010s). Background on the whole study: The study compared peripheral blood TCR-beta repertoires of HTLV-I-associated myelopathy (HAM/TSP) patients, multiple sclerosis patients and healthy controls using UMI-based sequencing. Alongside PBMC samples, the set of about 100 TCR-beta libraries contained longitudinal samples, technical triplicates, and paired CD4+ and CD8+ T-cell subsets that had been sorted. Of the 68 subjects in the cohort, roughly 14 were HAM/TSP patients, around 34 were multiple sclerosis patients, and some 20 were healthy controls. Overall results and qualifications from the work: Across subjects, expanded clones never shared an identical CDR3 amino acid sequence, which suggests that the TCR-beta repertoires in every group were private. TCR clonal expansion was greatest in HAM/TSP patients and smallest in MS patients, who ranked below even healthy controls.

cDNA was synthesized by template-switch 5'RACE using a primer with a 10-nucleotide random unique molecular identifier that tagged each TCR transcript. Each sequencing run produced over 160 million TCR-beta sequences covering 15-18 subjects. Total RNA was extracted with the RNeasy kit. The KAPA Real-time Library Amplification kit was used to amplify TCR-beta VDJ regions with primers targeting the TCR constant region and the 5'RACE anchor. A first PCR added sample indexes and Illumina adaptors, and a second PCR then raised library yield. After Ampure bead purification, the roughly 650 bp TCR product was size-selected on a 2% E-gel SizeSelection system. Before pooling, library quality was checked on a Bioanalyzer, concentration was measured with Qubit, and libraries were quantified with the Kapa Library Quantification kit. An Illumina HiSeq 2500 sequenced the libraries paired-end 2 x 150 bp. To increase sequence diversity, about 25-31% phiX was spiked into each library pool. In the original analysis: The quality-filtered reads were processed with the UMI-based MiGEC pipeline, whose error correction step removed more than 80% of the raw TCR sequences. IMGT germline references were used for alignment of VDJ genes, and clonotypes were defined by a unique CDR3 amino acid sequence together with V-J genes. VDJtools evaluated clonal expansion, Shannon diversity and CDR3 relatedness (CalcPairwiseDistances, ClusterSamples); CLCbio workbench built phylogenetic trees. Expanded clones were defined as having at least 8 unique UMIs, based on coefficient-of-variation modelling across technical triplicates. TCRdb's own reprocessing of the public reads used fastp at Q25 and MiXCR and kept productive beta chains. For every CDR3 protein sequence, its rows merge into one entry that carries the most common genes and DNA. TCRdb, not the authors, supplied the V and J calls. Counted in this sample were 25,000 to 35,000 distinct CDR3 sequences; approximately 5.4% of them appeared once. 2% to 2.5% of the sample goes to the ten largest clones.

At least ten counts were recorded for this clonotype. Its target antigen remains unknown. No much larger clone is present one base from it, and per-base qualities are unavailable. Healthy controls were blood bank volunteers in Maryland, USA. For sorted-subset TCR libraries, 850,000 to 1,000,000 sorted CD4+ or CD8+ T cells were used. Peripheral blood was subjected to Ficoll-Hypaque density gradient centrifugation to isolate PBMCs, which were then cryopreserved in liquid nitrogen. Paired sorted CD4+ and CD8+ subsets came from healthy controls, HAM/TSP patients and MS patients. V is clipped by 0 bases and J by 9 bases, and the sequence between their germline boundaries is 9 bases long. The CDR1 and CDR2 encoded by the germline V gene (reference sequence) are DFQATT and SNEGSKA. The CDR3 numbers 12 residues from cysteine through phenylalanine. Only the CDR3 region is kept as DNA, spanning 36 bases read in frame from base 1.

The specimen sequenced was CD4+ T cells from blood. The V gene is TRBV20-1 and the J gene is TRBJ1-5; the D segment cannot be called with confidence. The receptor comes from a woman between 45 and 60 years old in good health. The CDR3 loop reads CSARDRWAPQHF. The nucleotide sequence reads as follows: TGCAGTGCTAGAGATAGGTGGGCGCCCCAGCATTTT.